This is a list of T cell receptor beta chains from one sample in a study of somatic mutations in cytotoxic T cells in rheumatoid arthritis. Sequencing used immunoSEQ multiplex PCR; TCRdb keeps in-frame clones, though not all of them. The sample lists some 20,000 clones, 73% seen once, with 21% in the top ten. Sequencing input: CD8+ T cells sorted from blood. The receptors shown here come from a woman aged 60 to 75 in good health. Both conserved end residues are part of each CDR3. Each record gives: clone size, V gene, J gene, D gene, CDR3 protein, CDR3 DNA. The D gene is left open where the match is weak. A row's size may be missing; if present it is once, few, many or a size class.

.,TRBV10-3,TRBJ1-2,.,CAISDGNYGYTF,TGTGCCATCAGTGACGGGAACTATGGCTACACCTTC
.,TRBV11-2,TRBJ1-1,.,CASSLASGGTEAFF,TGTGCCAGCAGCTTAGCCTCTGGGGGCACTGAAGCTTTCTTT
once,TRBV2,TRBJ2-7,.,CASVGPPVSRRQTQIYEQYF,TGTGCCAGTGTTGGCCCCCCCGTTTCACGCAGACAGACACAGATCTACGAGCAGTACTTC
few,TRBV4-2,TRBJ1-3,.,CASSQDREGGNTIYF,TGTGCCAGCAGCCAAGATCGGGAGGGTGGAAACACCATATATTTT
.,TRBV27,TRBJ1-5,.,CASSLGQGGQPQHF,TGTGCCAGCAGTTTAGGGCAGGGCGGGCAGCCCCAGCATTTT
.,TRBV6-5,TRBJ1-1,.,CASSYRGAGTEAFF,TGTGCCAGCAGTTACCGGGGGGCAGGCACTGAAGCTTTCTTT
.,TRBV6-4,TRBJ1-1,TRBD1,CASSDGTENTEAFF,TGTGCCAGCAGTGACGGGACAGAAAACACTGAAGCTTTCTTT
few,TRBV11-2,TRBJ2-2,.,CASTLRGGHGGELFF,TGTGCCAGCACCCTTAGGGGGGGGCACGGCGGGGAGCTGTTTTTT
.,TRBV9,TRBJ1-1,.,CASSADPDRNTEAFF,TGTGCCAGCAGCGCGGACCCCGACAGAAACACTGAAGCTTTCTTT
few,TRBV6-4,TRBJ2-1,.,CASSDSVENNEQFF,TGTGCCAGCAGTGACTCGGTAGAGAATAATGAGCAGTTCTTC
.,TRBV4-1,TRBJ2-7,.,CASRNTGTEQYF,TGCGCCAGCAGAAACACAGGGACCGAGCAGTACTTC
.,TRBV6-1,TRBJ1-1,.,CASSEATGPSIGNTEAFF,TGTGCCAGCAGTGAAGCCACGGGACCGTCGATAGGGAACACTGAAGCTTTCTTT
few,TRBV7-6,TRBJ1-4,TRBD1,CASSYRDRGREKLFF,TGTGCCAGCAGCTATCGGGACAGGGGGAGGGAAAAACTGTTTTTT
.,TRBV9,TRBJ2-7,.,CASSAAGDSYEQYF,TGTGCCAGCAGCGCCGCAGGGGATTCCTACGAGCAGTACTTC
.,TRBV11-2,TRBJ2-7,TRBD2,CASSTDQGGGTSGAWEQYF,TGTGCCAGCAGCACAGACCAGGGTGGGGGGACTAGCGGGGCCTGGGAGCAGTACTTC
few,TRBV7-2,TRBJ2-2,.,CASKSPETLAGELFF,TGTGCCAGCAAGTCCCCCGAGACACTCGCCGGGGAGCTGTTTTTT
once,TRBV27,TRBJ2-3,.,CAAGGEDTDTQYF,TGTGCCGCCGGCGGGGAGGACACAGATACGCAGTATTTT
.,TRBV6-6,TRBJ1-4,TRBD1,CASSLGQGRKEKLFF,TGTGCCAGCAGTCTCGGACAGGGGAGAAAAGAAAAACTGTTTTTT
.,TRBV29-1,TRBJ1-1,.,CSVEGGEGGNEAFF,TGCAGCGTTGAAGGGGGGGAAGGGGGGAACGAAGCTTTCTTT
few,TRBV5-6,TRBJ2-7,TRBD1,CASSLGTGERSYEQYF,TGTGCCAGCAGCTTAGGGACAGGGGAGAGGTCCTACGAGCAGTACTTC
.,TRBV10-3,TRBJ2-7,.,CAISAPDSYEQYF,TGTGCCATCAGCGCCCCCGATTCCTACGAGCAGTACTTC
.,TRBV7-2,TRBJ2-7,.,CASSPPVRTYEQYF,TGTGCCAGCAGCCCACCCGTCAGGACCTACGAGCAGTACTTC
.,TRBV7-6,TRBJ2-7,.,CASSSGTSYEQYF,TGTGCCAGCAGCTCAGGGACCTCATACGAGCAGTACTTC
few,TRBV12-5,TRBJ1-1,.,CASGPDPDSSNTEAFF,TGTGCTAGTGGTCCGGATCCGGACAGCTCTAATACTGAAGCTTTCTTT
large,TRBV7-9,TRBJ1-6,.,CASSLPQEGSPLHF,TGTGCCAGCAGCCTGCCACAGGAAGGCTCACCCCTCCACTTT
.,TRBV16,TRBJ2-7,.,CASSQSGRVNEQYF,TGTGCCAGCAGCCAATCGGGGCGGGTCAACGAGCAGTACTTC
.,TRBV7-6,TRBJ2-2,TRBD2,CASSQKTSGRANTGELFF,TGTGCCAGCAGCCAAAAGACTAGCGGGAGGGCGAACACCGGGGAGCTGTTTTTT
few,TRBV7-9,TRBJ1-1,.,CASRLPRGMNTEAFF,TGTGCCAGCAGGCTACCCAGAGGGATGAACACTGAAGCTTTCTTT
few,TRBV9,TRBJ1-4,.,CASSPTTGGPTNEKLFF,TGTGCCAGCAGCCCCACGACAGGTGGCCCAACTAATGAAAAACTGTTTTTT
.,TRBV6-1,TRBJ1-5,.,CASSQEGGGQPQHF,TGTGCCAGCAGTCAAGAGGGGGGTGGTCAGCCCCAGCATTTT
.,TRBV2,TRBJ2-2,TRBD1,CASSVTGQGANTGELFF,TGTGCCAGCAGTGTAACCGGACAGGGCGCGAACACCGGGGAGCTGTTTTTT
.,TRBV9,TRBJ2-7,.,CASSVYDNPYEQYF,TGTGCCAGCAGCGTATACGACAACCCCTACGAGCAGTACTTC
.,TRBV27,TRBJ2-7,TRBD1,CASSWGQGSSYEQYF,TGTGCCAGCAGTTGGGGACAGGGAAGCTCCTACGAGCAGTACTTC
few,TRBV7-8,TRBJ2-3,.,CASSADAATQYF,TGTGCCAGCAGCGCCGACGCCGCCACGCAGTATTTT
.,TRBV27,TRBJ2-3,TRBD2,CASSLPGGVTDTQYF,TGTGCCAGCAGTTTGCCGGGGGGGGTCACAGATACGCAGTATTTT
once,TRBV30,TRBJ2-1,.,CAWEKLGAGLAIF,TGTGCCTGGGAGAAACTTGGGGCGGGACTCGCGATCTTC
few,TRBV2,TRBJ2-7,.,CASSEWRESNYEQYF,TGTGCCAGCAGTGAATGGCGGGAATCCAACTACGAGCAGTACTTC
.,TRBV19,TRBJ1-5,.,CASSAPIEGNQPQHF,TGTGCCAGTAGTGCGCCTATCGAAGGTAATCAGCCCCAGCATTTT
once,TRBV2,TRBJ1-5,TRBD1,CASSEAAGQGFSQPQHF,TGTGCCAGCAGTGAAGCGGCGGGACAGGGCTTCTCTCAGCCCCAGCATTTT
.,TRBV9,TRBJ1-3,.,CASSASGTGGNTIYF,TGTGCCAGCAGCGCCTCGGGGACCGGTGGAAACACCATATATTTT
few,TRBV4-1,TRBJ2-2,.,CASSQEGDTGELFF,TGCGCCAGCAGCCAAGAAGGGGACACCGGGGAGCTGTTTTTT
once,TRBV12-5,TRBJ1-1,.,CASGSDPNTEAFF,TGTGCTAGTGGTTCGGACCCGAACACTGAAGCTTTCTTT
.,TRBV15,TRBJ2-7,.,CATSRDLGMSSYEQYF,TGTGCCACCAGCAGAGATCTGGGTATGAGCTCCTACGAGCAGTACTTC